This T cell receptor (beta chain) stems from a study of OX40 agonist ivuxolimab in advanced cancers. Assay: immunoSEQ multiplex PCR; the TCRdb copy retains only in-frame clones and omits some. The table shows about 78,000 clones, with 92% occurring only once. CDR1 SGDLS and CDR2 YYNGEE come from the germline V gene. The CDR3 totals 15 residues. The ends lost 2 bases at V and 0 bases at J; junction bases unmatched: 2. This chain uses TRBV9 with TRBJ2-7; 10 bases fit TRBD2. The material was CD4+ or CD8+ T cells sorted from blood, obtained in a trial of the OX40 agonist ivuxolimab. The sequence came from an adult with an advanced solid tumor such as melanoma, head and neck, liver or kidney cancer. The CDR3 sequence is CASSVGLADSYEQYF. The CDR3 DNA follows: TGTGCCAGCAGCGTCGGACTAGCGGACTCCTACGAGCAGTACTTC.